Below, 6 T cell receptor beta chains from the same sample are listed, as sequenced in a study of blood T cell repertoires in COVID-19. TCRdb's copy holds only in-frame clones and misses some; the assay was immunoSEQ multiplex PCR. The data contain approximately 180,000 clones, 84% of them singletons. What was sequenced was PBMCs or T cells enriched from blood (not recorded which). Source of these receptors: a man aged 45-65 years who had recovered from COVID-19.

This chain connects TRBV4-2 to TRBJ1-1; 10 nucleotides match TRBD1. With V trimmed by 0 bases and J by 10 bases, 11 bases remained unmatched. This CDR3 has 16 amino acids. Germline V gives CDR1 LGHNA, CDR2 YNFKEQ. The CDR3 bases are TGTGCCAGCAGCCAAGATGTGGGACAGGGGACAGGGAGAGCTTTCTTT. This sequence encodes CASSQDVGQGTGRAFF.

The chain combines TRBV19 with TRBJ1-2; 8 bases match TRBD1. Trimming at V came to 3 bases and at J to 3 bases, leaving 0 bases not matched to a gene. The CDR3 extends over 13 amino acids. Germline CDR1 is LNHDA and CDR2 is SQIVND (reference sequence). The CDR3 is CASSMGQDYGYTF. CDR3 DNA sequence: TGTGCCAGTAGTATGGGACAGGACTATGGCTACACCTTC. Combining the CDR3 with reference TRBV19 and TRBJ1-2 gives the whole variable domain DGGITQSPKYLFRKEGQNVTLSCEQNLNHDAMYWYRQDPGQGLRLIYYSQIVNDFQKGDIAEGYSVSREKKESFPLTVTSAQKNPTAFYLCASSMGQDYGYTFGSGTRLTVV.

The sample holds many counts of this clone. This chain connects TRBV11-3 to TRBJ1-2, with a possible D match to TRBD1 (5 bases). This CDR3 has 16 amino acids. The germline V gene has CDR1 SGHNT and CDR2 YENEEA. The ends were cut back, 5 bases at V and 7 bases at J, with 23 bases in the middle. The CDR3 protein is CASSLEFGQGLVGYTF. CDR3 DNA sequence: TGTGCCAGCAGCCTCGAGTTTGGGCAGGGCCTCGTTGGCTACACCTTC.

The chain uses TRBV3-1 (or the pseudogene TRBV3-2) and TRBJ2-2; TRBD2 aligns across 15 bases. Losses at the gene ends were 8 bases for V and 8 bases for J; bases not matched to a gene: 9. The germline CDR1 and CDR2 sequences are LGHDT and YNNKEL (reference sequence). The CDR3 consists of 16 residues. The CDR3 DNA reads TGTGCCAGCGGGCTACCGGGACTAGCGGGAGGAGGGGAGCTGTTTTTT. Translating it yields CASGLPGLAGGGELFF.

The V and J genes are TRBV29-1 and TRBJ1-2; 9 nucleotides match TRBD1. V dropped 3 bases and J dropped 8; count of bases not matched to a gene: 7. CDR3 length: 13 amino acids. Germline assignment: CDR1 SQVTM and CDR2 ANQGSEA. CDR3 bases: TGCAGCGTTGAGCAACAGGGGGCCATAGGCTACACCTTC. It codes for CSVEQQGAIGYTF.

This sequence joins TRBV24-1 and TRBJ2-2; D might be TRBD1 (6 bases). V was pared by 6 bases and J by 7 bases, with 8 bases between. The germline V gene has CDR1 KGHDR and CDR2 SFDVKD. This CDR3 contains 12 residues. As DNA, the CDR3 is TGTGCCACCAGTCAGGGGATCGGGGAGCTGTTTTTT. It codes for CATSQGIGELFF.